The source of this TCR beta chain is a study of blood T cells in healthy people across ages (dated by TCRdb to between 2014 and 2017). The study in broad terms: In model experiments, template switching captured about one uniquely barcoded TCR beta cDNA molecule for every two T cells. Age-related changes in TCR beta repertoire diversity were measured in the study by deep sequencing normalized with unique cDNA molecular identifiers. Four age groups were formed from the donors: young (average about 16 years), middle-aged (roughly 38), aged (about 68) and long-lived (about 80). Donors of different ages were randomly distributed across sequencing lanes to avoid experimental bias. Two additional independent replicas of 1 million unique cDNA reads from the same blood draw were analyzed for two donors (one aged 18 to 30 and one aged 80 or older).

Trimming removed 6 bases from V and 6 bases from J, leaving 18 bases between the germline ends. The CDR3 starts with the cysteine, ends with the phenylalanine, and has 14 residues. Only the CDR3 region is kept as DNA, spanning 42 bases read in frame from base 1. As regards this clonotype: Its antigen has not been determined. Base quality data are lacking; no much larger clone is found one base away.

Beyond this particular receptor, the publication reports: Because profiling used bulk unsorted PBMCs, naive and antigen-experienced compartments could not be compared conclusively. Because donor CMV infection status was unknown, age-related changes in expanded clonotypes were potentially confounded. Estimates of total diversity from one million sequenced T cells were regarded as lower bounds and underestimates. Observed TCR beta diversity per million T cells fell roughly linearly with age, and a significant reduction was already apparent by age approximately 41. The percentage of naive T cells measured by flow cytometry correlated strongly with observed TCR beta diversity. The long-lived group showed more naive CD4+ T cells, fewer expanded clones and increased TCR diversity than the aged group, suggesting age selection.

Systemically healthy Caucasian individuals from Russia, some 36 in total and aged roughly 6 to 90 years, were included as donors. Ten milliliters of peripheral blood were drawn from each donor into EDTA-treated Vacutainer tubes. Ficoll-Paque density-gradient centrifugation was used to isolate PBMCs, with at least 7 million per sample. Trizol reagent was used to extract total RNA from PBMCs, with at least 6 micrograms per sample. The percentages of naive CD45RAhigh/CD27high T cells were determined by flow cytometry on a PBMC aliquot from every donor. Libraries were made using 5' RACE. These reads were obtained on an Illumina HiSeq 2500. A second 7 to 11 cycle PCR used a sample-barcoded 5' primer and a J-beta primer mix. A unique molecular identifier was introduced onto each TCR beta cDNA molecule by a template-switch 5' adaptor carrying 12 random nucleotides. At least 2.5 million CDR3-containing paired-end reads were obtained from each sample. All of the RNA was converted into first-strand cDNA using the Mint cDNA synthesis kit, with a TRBC-specific oligonucleotide serving as the primer. Following uracil-DNA glycosylase treatment, a first 18-cycle PCR with universal primers M1SS and BC2_uni_R was performed on all cDNA. As for the authors' bioinformatics: Each sample was normalized by randomly selecting 1 million high-quality reads, each carrying a distinct molecular identifier. Instead of being binned into consensus sequences, reads with shared molecular identifiers were discarded. CDR3 identification, clonotype clustering and error correction used MiTCR with a Q25 quality threshold and the strictest error-elimination algorithm. A nonparametric unseen species model using Euler transformation provided a lower-bound estimate of total TCR beta diversity. The raw public reads went through TCRdb reprocessing: fastp at Q25, MiXCR clone calling, in-frame beta chains kept. A single entry per CDR3 protein holds the most common genes and DNA from its merged rows. These V and J calls are TCRdb output, not the study's own analysis. The sample table shows about 1.5 million distinct CDR3 sequences, and roughly 43% are seen once. The ten largest clones take up about 3.8% of the sample.

This receptor was taken from a woman younger than 30 in good health. This chain joins TRBV12-3 or TRBV12-4 to TRBJ2-7; the D call is tentative, TRBD1 or TRBD2, as each matches 5 bases. The sample comprised blood. The CDR3: CASSLMGRRGEQYF. The base sequence is TGTGCCAGCAGCTTAATGGGACGACGTGGCGAGCAGTACTTC.